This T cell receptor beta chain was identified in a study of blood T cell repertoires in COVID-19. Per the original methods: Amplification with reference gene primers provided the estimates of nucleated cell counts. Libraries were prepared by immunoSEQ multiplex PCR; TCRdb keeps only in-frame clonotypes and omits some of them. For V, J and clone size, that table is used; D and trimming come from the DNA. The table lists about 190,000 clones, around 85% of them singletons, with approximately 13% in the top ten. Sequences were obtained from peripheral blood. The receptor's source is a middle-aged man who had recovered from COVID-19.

The CDR3 reads CASSYLGGYEQYF. For the CDR3, the DNA is TGTGCCAGCAGTTATCTAGGAGGCTACGAGCAGTACTTC. This chain uses TRBV6-2 or TRBV6-3 with TRBJ2-7; D perhaps matches TRBD2 (5 bases). This CDR3 has 13 amino acids. V was shortened by 3 bases and J by 3 bases, with 9 bases between the two germline ends. Germline lookup yields CDR1 MNHEY and CDR2 SVGEGT.